Listed here are 3 T cell receptor beta chains from one sample, sequenced in a study of shared clonotypes between healthy human individuals. Sequencing was performed with immunoSEQ multiplex PCR; in TCRdb, only in-frame clones are kept and a portion is missing. The table records over 2,000,000 clones, around 95% of them present only once. CD45RO-negative cells were positively selected for CCR7, leaving out terminally differentiated effector memory CD45RA+ cells. The sequenced material came from naive CD8+ T cells from PBMCs. The receptors come from a man in his late teens or twenties in good health. Some clones in this sample may be carry-over from other donors' samples.

The chain recombines TRBV27 with TRBJ2-7, with 11 bases identical to TRBD2. Germline CDR1 and CDR2: MNHEY and SMNVEV (reference sequence). V lost 6 bases to trimming and J lost 3 bases; unmatched junction nucleotides: 10. This CDR3 comprises 16 residues. The CDR3 loop is CASSPTPGLADYEQYF. The CDR3 DNA reads as TGTGCCAGCAGCCCTACTCCGGGACTAGCGGACTACGAGCAGTACTTC.

The rearrangement joins TRBV7-9 to TRBJ2-5; no firm D call. The CDR3 is made up of 15 amino acids. V gave up 4 bases and J gave up 5 bases, with 17 bases separating them. CDR1 is SEHNR and CDR2 is FQNEAQ in the germline V gene (reference sequence). Here the CDR3 DNA reads TGTGCCAGCAGCTGGAACAGTCCCCCCAAGGAGACCCAGTACTTC. Its protein product is CASSWNSPPKETQYF.

The chain has TRBV5-1 and TRBJ2-7, with D unclear. V lost 6 bases and J 3 bases, leaving 10 bases between the germline ends. Germline CDR1 is SGHRS and CDR2 is YFSETQ. There are 12 residues in the CDR3. CDR3 bases: TGCGCCAGCACAGACAACGACTACGAGCAGTACTTC. This translates into CASTDNDYEQYF.